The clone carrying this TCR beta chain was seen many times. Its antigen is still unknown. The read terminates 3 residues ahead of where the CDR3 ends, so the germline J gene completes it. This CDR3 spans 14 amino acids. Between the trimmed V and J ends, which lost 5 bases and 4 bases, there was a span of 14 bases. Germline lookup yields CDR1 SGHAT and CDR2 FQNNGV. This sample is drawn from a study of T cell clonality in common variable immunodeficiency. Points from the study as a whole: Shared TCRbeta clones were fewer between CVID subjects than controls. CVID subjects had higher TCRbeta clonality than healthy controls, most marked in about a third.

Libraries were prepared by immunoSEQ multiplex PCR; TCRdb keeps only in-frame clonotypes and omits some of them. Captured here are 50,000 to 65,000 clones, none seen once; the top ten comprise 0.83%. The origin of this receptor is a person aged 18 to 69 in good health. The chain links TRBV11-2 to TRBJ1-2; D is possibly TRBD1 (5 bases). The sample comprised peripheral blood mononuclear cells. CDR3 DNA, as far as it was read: TGTGCCAGCAGCCCCCTCCGCCAGGGCTATGGC. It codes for CASSPLRQGYG. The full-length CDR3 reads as CASSPLRQGYGYTF.